These T cell receptor beta chains were read from a single sample in a study of blood T cell repertoires in COVID-19. The data were produced by immunoSEQ multiplex PCR, yet TCRdb's version contains in-frame clones alone and is incomplete. The table lists approximately 82,000 clones, approximately 86% of them singletons. The sequenced sample was peripheral blood. All receptors come from a woman aged 70 to 79 with active or convalescent COVID-19. The CDR3 runs from the conserved cysteine through the conserved F or W. The D gene is left open where the match is weak. Clone sizes are given selectively: once, few, many, or a class where the clone is expanded.

J gene | CDR3 length | V gene | D gene | clone size | CDR3 protein | CDR3 DNA
TRBJ1-3 | 16 | TRBV5-6 | TRBD1 | . | CASSKPGQGGGNTIYF | TGTGCCAGCAGCAAGCCAGGACAGGGGGGTGGAAACACCATATATTTT
TRBJ1-2 | 13 | TRBV18 | . | . | CASSPGANYGYTF | TGTGCCAGCTCACCAGGGGCAAACTATGGCTACACCTTC
TRBJ1-5 | 15 | TRBV7-2 | . | . | CASSLGAGSNQPQHF | TGTGCCAGCAGCTTAGGGGCAGGGTCCAATCAGCCCCAGCATTTT
TRBJ2-7 | 16 | TRBV28 | . | . | CASSAGGGFHSYEQYF | TGTGCCAGCAGTGCAGGAGGAGGGTTCCACTCCTACGAGCAGTACTTC
TRBJ1-1 | 14 | TRBV7-2 | TRBD1 | . | CASSMGQENTEAFF | TGTGCCAGCAGCATGGGACAGGAGAACACTGAAGCTTTCTTT
TRBJ1-5 | 13 | TRBV19 | TRBD1 | . | CAISGGGGQPQHF | TGTGCCATCTCAGGAGGGGGCGGACAGCCCCAGCATTTT
TRBJ1-5 | 16 | TRBV18 | . | . | CASSQSQGFENQPQHF | TGTGCCAGCTCACAGTCCCAGGGATTTGAGAATCAGCCCCAGCATTTT
TRBJ2-7 | 13 | TRBV21-1 | . | . | CASPRQGIDEQYF | TGTGCCAGCCCCAGACAGGGGATAGACGAGCAGTACTTC
TRBJ2-5 | 15 | TRBV25-1 | . | . | CASSDPGTFQETQYF | TGTGCCAGCAGTGACCCGGGGACATTTCAAGAGACCCAGTACTTC
TRBJ2-7 | 12 | TRBV5-5 | . | . | CASTLTTYEQYF | TGTGCCAGCACCCTTACTACCTACGAGCAGTACTTC
TRBJ2-3 | 13 | TRBV5-6 | . | . | CASSSGELDTQYF | TGTGCCAGCAGCTCGGGAGAACTGGATACGCAGTATTTT
TRBJ2-1 | 14 | TRBV6-5 | . | . | CASSSGVGGGEQFF | TGTGCCAGCAGCTCGGGGGTCGGAGGAGGAGAGCAGTTCTTC
TRBJ2-5 | 12 | TRBV7-8 | . | . | CASSLVPETQYF | TGTGCCAGCAGCTTAGTCCCGGAGACCCAGTACTTC
TRBJ1-6 | 15 | TRBV2 | TRBD1 | . | CASSPTGLGNSPLHF | TGTGCCAGCAGCCCGACAGGGTTGGGTAATTCACCCCTCCACTTT
TRBJ1-2 | 13 | TRBV27 | . | . | CASRNTGRAGYTF | TGTGCCAGCAGGAATACAGGGAGGGCTGGCTACACCTTC
TRBJ1-2 | 16 | TRBV5-1 | TRBD1 | once | CASSLSGGQGASGYTF | TGCGCCAGCAGCTTAAGTGGAGGACAGGGGGCTTCTGGCTACACCTTC
TRBJ1-1 | 17 | TRBV4-2 | TRBD1 | . | CASSQDLTGGLGTEAFF | TGTGCCAGCAGCCAAGATCTAACAGGGGGCTTGGGCACTGAAGCTTTCTTT
TRBJ2-2 | 15 | TRBV6-5 | TRBD1 | . | CASRRQGANTGELFF | TGTGCCAGCAGGCGACAGGGGGCTAACACCGGGGAGCTGTTTTTT
TRBJ1-2 | 14 | TRBV3-1/TRBV3-2 | . | . | CASSQVDGGAGYTF | TGTGCCAGCAGCCAAGTGGACGGAGGAGCTGGCTACACCTTC
TRBJ2-7 | 16 | TRBV9 | . | . | CASSVTGTPLVGEQYF | TGTGCCAGCAGCGTAACCGGGACTCCCTTGGTGGGCGAGCAGTACTTC
TRBJ2-7 | 16 | TRBV7-9 | . | . | CASSASPGSNSYEQYF | TGTGCCAGCAGCGCTTCACCGGGATCAAACTCCTACGAGCAGTACTTC
TRBJ2-7 | 14 | TRBV5-1 | . | . | CASSLDGGGGEQYF | TGCGCCAGCAGCTTGGACGGGGGTGGAGGCGAGCAGTACTTC
TRBJ2-3 | 15 | TRBV3-1/TRBV3-2 | . | . | CASSQRMVAADTQYF | TGTGCCAGCAGCCAAAGGATGGTAGCGGCAGATACGCAGTATTTT
TRBJ2-2 | 12 | TRBV12-3/TRBV12-4 | . | . | CASLKNTGELFF | TGTGCCAGCCTTAAGAACACCGGGGAGCTGTTTTTT
TRBJ2-3 | 16 | TRBV4-1 | TRBD2 | few | CASSRALAGSTDTQYF | TGCGCCAGCAGCCGGGCATTAGCGGGGAGCACAGATACGCAGTATTTT
TRBJ2-2 | 14 | TRBV18 | . | . | CASSPPYDTGELFF | TGTGCCAGCTCACCACCCTACGACACCGGGGAGCTGTTTTTT
TRBJ1-1 | 14 | TRBV18 | . | once | CASSPFRVNTEAFF | TGTGCCAGCTCACCTTTCAGGGTGAACACTGAAGCTTTCTTT
TRBJ2-7 | 14 | TRBV7-9 | . | few | CASSLSRGVHEQYF | TGTGCCAGCAGCTTATCCAGGGGAGTCCACGAGCAGTACTTC
TRBJ1-6 | 16 | TRBV19 | TRBD1 | . | CASKKQGADYNSPLHF | TGTGCCAGTAAGAAACAGGGGGCAGACTATAATTCACCCCTCCACTTT
TRBJ1-1 | 13 | TRBV7-9 | . | . | CASTYSGNTEAFF | TGTGCCAGCACTTACTCAGGGAACACTGAAGCTTTCTTT
TRBJ2-7 | 12 | TRBV7-8 | . | once | CASSKQGNEQYF | TGTGCCAGCAGCAAACAGGGAAACGAGCAGTACTTC
TRBJ1-6 | 15 | TRBV3-1/TRBV3-2 | TRBD1 | . | CASSPTGGRNSPLHF | TGTGCCAGCAGCCCTACAGGGGGCCGTAATTCACCCCTCCACTTT
TRBJ1-1 | 15 | TRBV7-6 | . | . | CASSLAPLGNTEAFF | TGTGCCAGCAGCTTAGCGCCGCTCGGGAACACTGAAGCTTTCTTT
TRBJ2-7 | 15 | TRBV4-1 | . | once | CASSQRGGSPYEQYF | TGCGCCAGCAGCCAAAGAGGTGGATCCCCCTACGAGCAGTACTTC
TRBJ2-7 | 13 | TRBV27 | . | . | CASRFAPSYEQYF | TGTGCCAGCCGGTTCGCCCCCTCCTACGAGCAGTACTTC
TRBJ1-4 | 15 | TRBV5-8 | TRBD1 | . | CASRPTGTTNEKLFF | TGTGCCAGCAGGCCGACAGGGACAACTAATGAAAAACTGTTTTTT
TRBJ2-5 | 13 | TRBV12-3/TRBV12-4 | . | . | CASSPDSSGTQYF | TGTGCCAGCAGTCCCGACAGCTCCGGGACCCAGTACTTC
TRBJ2-1 | 14 | TRBV4-1 | TRBD1 | few | CASSGTGGGFEQFF | TGCGCCAGCAGCGGAACAGGGGGAGGATTTGAGCAGTTCTTC
TRBJ2-1 | 14 | TRBV5-1 | . | . | CASSDPQGGNEQFF | TGCGCCAGCAGCGACCCACAGGGGGGGAATGAGCAGTTCTTC
TRBJ2-1 | 15 | TRBV5-4 | TRBD2 | . | CASSPWASGYNEQFF | TGTGCCAGCAGCCCGTGGGCTAGCGGCTACAATGAGCAGTTCTTC
TRBJ2-7 | 13 | TRBV15 | TRBD1 | . | CATSKEPGQVPYF | TGTGCCACCAGCAAAGAGCCTGGACAGGTTCCGTACTTC
TRBJ1-1 | 13 | TRBV5-1 | . | . | CASSVAINTEAFF | TGCGCCAGCAGCGTCGCTATCAACACTGAAGCTTTCTTT
TRBJ2-3 | 16 | TRBV3-1/TRBV3-2 | TRBD2 | . | CASIRLAGTCTDTQYF | TGTGCCAGCATTAGACTAGCGGGGACCTGCACAGATACGCAGTATTTT
TRBJ1-1 | 15 | TRBV6-5 | . | . | CASRPGGGRGTEAFF | TGTGCCAGCAGGCCCGGGGGGGGAAGGGGCACTGAAGCTTTCTTT
TRBJ2-1 | 17 | TRBV5-1 | TRBD2 | . | CASSLSTSGGPYNEQFF | TGCGCCAGCAGCTTGTCGACTAGCGGGGGCCCCTACAATGAGCAGTTCTTC
TRBJ1-5 | 12 | TRBV28 | . | once | CASSLGLQPQHF | TGTGCCAGCAGTCTGGGACTTCAGCCCCAGCATTTT
TRBJ1-4 | 19 | TRBV7-9 | TRBD1 | . | CASSPILLIPTGDNEKLFF | TGTGCCAGCAGCCCGATTCTGCTGATACCGACAGGGGATAATGAAAAACTGTTTTTT
TRBJ2-2 | 15 | TRBV15 | TRBD2 | . | CATSRVAGVLGELFF | TGTGCCACCAGCAGAGTAGCGGGGGTCCTCGGGGAGCTGTTTTTT
TRBJ1-1 | 14 | TRBV23-1 | . | . | CASNLERGRTEAFF | TGCGCCAGCAATCTAGAGCGGGGGCGCACTGAAGCTTTCTTT
TRBJ2-7 | 14 | TRBV7-2 | TRBD2 | . | CASSLVPTSGEADF | TGTGCCAGCAGCTTAGTTCCCACTAGCGGGGAGGCGGACTTC
TRBJ1-2 | 16 | TRBV6-2/TRBV6-3 | . | . | CASSYSGGSANYGYTF | TGTGCCAGCAGTTACTCGGGAGGATCAGCTAACTATGGCTACACCTTC
TRBJ2-2 | 12 | TRBV6-6 | TRBD1 | once | CGVDRGTGELFF | TGTGGAGTGGACAGGGGAACCGGGGAGCTGTTTTTT
TRBJ1-5 | 15 | TRBV7-9 | . | . | CASMEGPGGNQPQHF | TGTGCCAGCATGGAGGGGCCGGGAGGCAATCAGCCCCAGCATTTT
TRBJ2-5 | 16 | TRBV3-1/TRBV3-2 | TRBD2 | . | CASSQGNPGLQETQYF | TGTGCCAGCAGCCAAGGGAACCCGGGACTACAAGAGACCCAGTACTTC